This T cell receptor (beta chain) was documented in a study of blood T cell repertoires in COVID-19. Data came from immunoSEQ multiplex PCR; TCRdb stores just in-frame clones and leaves some out. The sample has under 200,000 clones, 75% to 90% seen once. Trimming removed 5 bases from V and 5 bases from J; junction bases left unmatched: 8. From germline, CDR1 is MNHEY and CDR2 SVGAGI. CDR3 length: 15 residues. The sequence was obtained from a woman in her sixties who had recovered from COVID-19. The rearrangement uses TRBV6-5 and TRBJ2-5, with 10 nucleotides matching TRBD2. Sample: PBMCs or T cells enriched from blood (not recorded which). CDR3 amino acids: CASSPKRGGRETQYF. For the CDR3, the DNA is TGTGCCAGCAGTCCTAAGCGGGGGGGCCGCGAGACCCAGTACTTC.